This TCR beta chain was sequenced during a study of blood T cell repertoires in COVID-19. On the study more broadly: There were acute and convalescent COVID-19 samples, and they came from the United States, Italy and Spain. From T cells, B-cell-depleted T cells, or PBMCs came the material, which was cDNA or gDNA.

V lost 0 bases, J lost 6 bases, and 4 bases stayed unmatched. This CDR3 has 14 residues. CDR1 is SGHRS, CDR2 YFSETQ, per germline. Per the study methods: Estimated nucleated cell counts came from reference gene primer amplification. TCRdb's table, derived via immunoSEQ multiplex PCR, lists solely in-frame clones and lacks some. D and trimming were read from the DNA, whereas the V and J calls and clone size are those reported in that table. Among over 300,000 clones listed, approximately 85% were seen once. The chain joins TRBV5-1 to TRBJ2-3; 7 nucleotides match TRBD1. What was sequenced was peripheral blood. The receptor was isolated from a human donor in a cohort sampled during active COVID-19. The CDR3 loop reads CASSLERGPDTQYF. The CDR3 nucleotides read TGCGCCAGCAGCTTGGAGAGGGGGCCGGATACGCAGTATTTT.